This is a list of T cell receptor beta chains from one sample in a study of cytotoxic CD8 clonotypes in ibrutinib-treated CLL. The assay was immunoSEQ multiplex PCR, and TCRdb's table has in-frame clones only and misses some. The data contain about 35,000 clones, 71% of them singletons. The specimen comprised PBMCs, sampled at disease progression, from a patient treated with ibrutinib. The receptors come from a human donor with chronic lymphocytic leukemia. Each CDR3 is given with its conserved first and last residue. The listing skips clone size in some rows; elsewhere it reads once, few, many or a size class.

NA	TRBV5-6	TRBJ2-5	CASSLGRGRLVQETQYF
NA	TRBV6-1	TRBJ1-5	CASSEPVGARGNQPQHF
NA	TRBV10-3	TRBJ1-5	CASSAQNSNQPQHF
NA	TRBV6-6	TRBJ1-2	CASSYSIGGNYGYTF
NA	TRBV19	TRBJ2-2	CATSGGRIGTGELFF
NA	TRBV5-6	TRBJ1-1	CASSLGRQPNTEAFF
NA	TRBV10-3	TRBJ2-2	CAISDLVADRGLSGELFF
NA	TRBV5-4	TRBJ2-5	CASSLMGLAGGETQYF
NA	TRBV5-1	TRBJ2-7	CASSWGTMSSYEQYF
NA	TRBV23-1	TRBJ2-2	CASVGCRGRPNTGELFF
NA	TRBV7-9	TRBJ1-2	CASSLQGAGPRGYTF
NA	TRBV6-5	TRBJ2-2	CASSLGSTNTGELFF
NA	TRBV5-6	TRBJ2-5	CASSLRGAQETQYF
NA	TRBV6-1	TRBJ1-5	CASLPTVLSNQPQHF
few	TRBV6-1	TRBJ2-7	CASRGGTGLYEQYF
NA	TRBV6-5	TRBJ2-7	CASSFGGGYEQYF
NA	TRBV9	TRBJ1-1	CASSVSSGETEAFF
NA	TRBV29-1	TRBJ1-1	CSVETGLNTEAFF
NA	TRBV2	TRBJ2-3	CASRTGTSGGVDTQYF
NA	TRBV5-6	TRBJ2-7	CASSYRHERAGEQYF
large	TRBV2	TRBJ1-5	CASSEGGQSNQPQHF
few	TRBV19	TRBJ2-5	CASTGKQNQETQYF
NA	TRBV13	TRBJ1-1	CASSTLTGGSEAFF
NA	TRBV10-2	TRBJ2-7	CASSESGSRGHF
NA	TRBV2	TRBJ2-7	CASSSDRGSGQYF
few	TRBV5-8	TRBJ1-5	CASSRRQGHQPQHF
many	TRBV5-4	TRBJ2-2	CASSLGPNTGELFF
NA	TRBV2	TRBJ2-3	CASSEDGIPDTQYF
NA	TRBV9	TRBJ2-3	CASSPRLGNTDTQYF
NA	TRBV9	TRBJ2-3	CASSAGRTGGGTDTQYF
NA	TRBV10-2	TRBJ1-4	CATLRGGHPNEKLFF
NA	TRBV27	TRBJ1-2	CASSRRAGTGGYTF
NA	TRBV5-1	TRBJ2-1	CASSPLQATVGDNEQFF
NA	TRBV27	TRBJ1-1	CASSLYAAGVKNTEAFF
NA	TRBV6-1	TRBJ1-2	CASSSSGTSNGYTF
few	TRBV4-1	TRBJ2-3	CASRYSSGAPGADTQYF
NA	TRBV5-7	TRBJ2-3	CASSPLWASGGRPDTQYF
once	TRBV5-4	TRBJ2-6	CASSLGGAGANVLTF